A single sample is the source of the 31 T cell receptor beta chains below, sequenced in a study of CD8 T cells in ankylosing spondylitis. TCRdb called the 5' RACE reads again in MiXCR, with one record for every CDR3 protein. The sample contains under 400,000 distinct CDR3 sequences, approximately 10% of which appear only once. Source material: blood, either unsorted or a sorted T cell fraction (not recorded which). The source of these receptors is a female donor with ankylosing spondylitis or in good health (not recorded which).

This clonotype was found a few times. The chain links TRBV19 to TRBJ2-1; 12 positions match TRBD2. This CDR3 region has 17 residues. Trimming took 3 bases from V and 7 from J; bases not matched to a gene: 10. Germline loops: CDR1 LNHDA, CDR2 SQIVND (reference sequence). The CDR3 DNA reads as TGTGCCAGTAGTATGGTCCCGGGACTAGCGGGTGGGAATGAGCAGTTCTTC. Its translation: CASSMVPGLAGGNEQFF.

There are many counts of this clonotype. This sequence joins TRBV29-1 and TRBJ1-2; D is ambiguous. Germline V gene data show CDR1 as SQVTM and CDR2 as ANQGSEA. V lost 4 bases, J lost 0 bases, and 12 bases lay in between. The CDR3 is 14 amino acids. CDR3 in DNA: TGCAGCGTTGCTTTGAGCGCTGCTAACTATGGCTACACCTTC. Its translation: CSVALSAANYGYTF.

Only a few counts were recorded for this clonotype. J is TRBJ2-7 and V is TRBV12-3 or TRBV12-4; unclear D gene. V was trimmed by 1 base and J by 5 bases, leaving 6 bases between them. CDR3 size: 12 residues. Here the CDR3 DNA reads TGTGCCAGCAGTTTAGTAAGAAACGAGCAGTACTTC. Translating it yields CASSLVRNEQYF.

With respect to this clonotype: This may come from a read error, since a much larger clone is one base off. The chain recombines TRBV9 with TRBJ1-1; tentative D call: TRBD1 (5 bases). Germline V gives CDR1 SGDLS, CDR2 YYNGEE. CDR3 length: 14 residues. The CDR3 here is CTSSVTDQNTEAFF. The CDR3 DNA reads TGTACCAGCAGCGTGACAGATCAAAACACTGAAGCTTTCTTT.

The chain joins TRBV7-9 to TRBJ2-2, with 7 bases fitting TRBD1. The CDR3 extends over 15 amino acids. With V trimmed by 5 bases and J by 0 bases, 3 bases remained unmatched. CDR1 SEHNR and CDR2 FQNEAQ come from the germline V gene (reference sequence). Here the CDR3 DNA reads TGTGCCAGCAGCCCACAGGGGACGAACACCGGGGAGCTGTTTTTT. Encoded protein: CASSPQGTNTGELFF.

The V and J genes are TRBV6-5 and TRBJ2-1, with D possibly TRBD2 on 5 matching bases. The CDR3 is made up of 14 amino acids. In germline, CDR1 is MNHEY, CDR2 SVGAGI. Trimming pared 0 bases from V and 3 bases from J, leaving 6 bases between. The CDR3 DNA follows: TGTGCCAGCAGTTACTCAGCGGTCTACAATGAGCAGTTCTTC. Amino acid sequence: CASSYSAVYNEQFF.

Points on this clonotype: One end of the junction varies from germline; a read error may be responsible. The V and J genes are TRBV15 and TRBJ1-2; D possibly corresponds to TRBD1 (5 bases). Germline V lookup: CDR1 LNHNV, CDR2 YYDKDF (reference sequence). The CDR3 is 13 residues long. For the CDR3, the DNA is TGCGTTTTCTTGGGGGGGGGAAACTATGGCTACACCTTC. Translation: CVFLGGGNYGYTF.

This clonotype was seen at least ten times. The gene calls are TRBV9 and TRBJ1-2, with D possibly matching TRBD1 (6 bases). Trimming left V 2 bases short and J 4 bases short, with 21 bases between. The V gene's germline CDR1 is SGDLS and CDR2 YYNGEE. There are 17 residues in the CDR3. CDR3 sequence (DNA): TGTGCCAGCAGCGTCCGGGACACCCACCAAGATTTCTATGGCTACACCTTC. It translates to CASSVRDTHQDFYGYTF.

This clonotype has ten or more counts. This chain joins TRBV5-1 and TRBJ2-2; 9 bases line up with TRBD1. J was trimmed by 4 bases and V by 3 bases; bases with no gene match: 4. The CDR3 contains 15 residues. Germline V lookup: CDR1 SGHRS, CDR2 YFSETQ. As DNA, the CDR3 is TGCGCCAGCAGCTCGGACAGGGGAGTCACCGGGGAGCTGTTTTTT. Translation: CASSSDRGVTGELFF.

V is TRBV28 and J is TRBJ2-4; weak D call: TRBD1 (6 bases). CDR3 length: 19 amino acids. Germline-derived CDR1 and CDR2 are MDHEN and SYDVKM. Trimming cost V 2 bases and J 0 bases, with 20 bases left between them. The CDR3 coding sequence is TGTGCCAGCAGTTTACGGGGCAGGGGAATGTTGTTAGCCAAAAACATTCAGTACTTC. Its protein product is CASSLRGRGMLLAKNIQYF.

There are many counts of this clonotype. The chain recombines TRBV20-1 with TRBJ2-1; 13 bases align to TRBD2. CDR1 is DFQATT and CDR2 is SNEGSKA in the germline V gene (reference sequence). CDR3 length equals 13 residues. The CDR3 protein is CKTSGGQTNEQFF. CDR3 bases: TGCAAGACTAGCGGGGGGCAAACGAATGAGCAGTTCTTC.

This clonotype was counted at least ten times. CDR3 sequence reads: CATSRETIGTAYNEQFF. Written as DNA, the CDR3 is TGTGCCACCAGCAGAGAGACTATAGGGACAGCTTACAATGAGCAGTTCTTC. The rearrangement joins TRBV15 to TRBJ2-1; TRBD1 agrees at 7 bases. J lost 4 bases, V lost 0 bases, and 9 bases had no gene match. The germline CDR1 and CDR2 sequences are LNHNV and YYDKDF (reference sequence). The CDR3 is 17 residues long.

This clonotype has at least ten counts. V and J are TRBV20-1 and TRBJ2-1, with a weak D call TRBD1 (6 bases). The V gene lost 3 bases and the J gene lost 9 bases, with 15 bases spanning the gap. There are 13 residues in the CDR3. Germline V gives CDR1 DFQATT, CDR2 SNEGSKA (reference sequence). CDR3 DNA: TGCAGTGCTAGGGTATCAGGGACAAGTGAGCAGTTCTTC. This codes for CSARVSGTSEQFF.

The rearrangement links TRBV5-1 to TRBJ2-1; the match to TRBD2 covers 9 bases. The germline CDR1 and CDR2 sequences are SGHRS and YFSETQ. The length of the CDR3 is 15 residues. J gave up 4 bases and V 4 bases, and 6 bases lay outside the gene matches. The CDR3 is CASSQSGGQYNEQFF. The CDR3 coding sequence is TGCGCCAGCAGCCAAAGCGGGGGGCAGTACAATGAGCAGTTCTTC.

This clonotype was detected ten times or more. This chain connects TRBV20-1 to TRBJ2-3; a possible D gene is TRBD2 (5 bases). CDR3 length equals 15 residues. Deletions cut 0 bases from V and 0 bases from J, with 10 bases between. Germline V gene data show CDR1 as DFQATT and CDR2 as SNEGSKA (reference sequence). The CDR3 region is CSARDPGGSTDTQYF. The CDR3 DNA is TGCAGTGCTAGAGATCCTGGCGGGAGCACAGATACGCAGTATTTT.

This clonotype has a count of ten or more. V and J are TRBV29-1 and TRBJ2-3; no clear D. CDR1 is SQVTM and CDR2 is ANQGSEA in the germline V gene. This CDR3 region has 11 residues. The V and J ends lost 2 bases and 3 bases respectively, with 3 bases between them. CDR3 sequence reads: CSVESTDTQYF. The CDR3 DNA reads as TGCAGCGTTGAAAGTACAGATACGCAGTATTTT.

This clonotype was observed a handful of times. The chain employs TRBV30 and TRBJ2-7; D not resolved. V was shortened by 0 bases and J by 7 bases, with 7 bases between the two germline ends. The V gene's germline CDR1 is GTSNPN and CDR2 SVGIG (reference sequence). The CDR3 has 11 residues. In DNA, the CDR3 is TGTGCCTGGAGTGTACTTCTGGAGCAGTACTTC. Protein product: CAWSVLLEQYF. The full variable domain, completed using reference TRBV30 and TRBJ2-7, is SQTIHQWPATLVQPVGSPLSLECTVEGTSNPNLYWYRQAAGRGLQLLFYSVGIGQISSEVPQNLSASRPQDRQFILSSKKLLLSDSGFYLCAWSVLLEQYFGPGTRLTVT.

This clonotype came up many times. CDR3: CASSQFRGQPQHF. The DNA of the CDR3 is TGCGCCAGCAGCCAATTCCGGGGGCAGCCCCAGCATTTT. This chain joins TRBV4-3 and TRBJ1-5; tentatively, D is TRBD1 (5 bases). Germline loops: CDR1 LGHNA, CDR2 YSLEER. The CDR3 consists of 13 residues. Deletions cut 2 bases from V and 7 bases from J, with 9 bases between.

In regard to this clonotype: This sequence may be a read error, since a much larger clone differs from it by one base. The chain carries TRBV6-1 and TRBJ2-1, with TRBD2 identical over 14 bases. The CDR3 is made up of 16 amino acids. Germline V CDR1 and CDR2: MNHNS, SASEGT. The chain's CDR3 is CASSGRLAGGSNEQSF. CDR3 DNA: TGTGCCAGCAGTGGGAGACTAGCGGGAGGGAGCAATGAGCAGTCCTTC.

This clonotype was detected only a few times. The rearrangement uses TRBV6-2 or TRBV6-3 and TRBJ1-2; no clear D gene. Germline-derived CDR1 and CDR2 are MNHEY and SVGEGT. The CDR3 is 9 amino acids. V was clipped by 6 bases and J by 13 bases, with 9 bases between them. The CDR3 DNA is TGTGCCAGCAGCCAACCTCGCACCTTC. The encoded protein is CASSQPRTF.

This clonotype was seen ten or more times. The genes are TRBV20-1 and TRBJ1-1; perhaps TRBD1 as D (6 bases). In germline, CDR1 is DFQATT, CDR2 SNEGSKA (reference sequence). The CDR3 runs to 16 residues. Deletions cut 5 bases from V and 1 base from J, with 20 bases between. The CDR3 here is CSALQGGGFRNTEAFF. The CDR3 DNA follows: TGCAGTGCTCTACAGGGTGGCGGATTTAGGAACACTGAAGCTTTCTTT.

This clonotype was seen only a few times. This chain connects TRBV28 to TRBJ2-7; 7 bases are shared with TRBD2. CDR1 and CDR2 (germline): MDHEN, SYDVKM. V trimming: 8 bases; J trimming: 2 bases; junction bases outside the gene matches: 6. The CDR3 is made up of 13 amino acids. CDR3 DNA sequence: TGTGCCAGCTTGGGGGGGAGAGCCTACGAGCAGTACTTC. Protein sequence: CASLGGRAYEQYF.

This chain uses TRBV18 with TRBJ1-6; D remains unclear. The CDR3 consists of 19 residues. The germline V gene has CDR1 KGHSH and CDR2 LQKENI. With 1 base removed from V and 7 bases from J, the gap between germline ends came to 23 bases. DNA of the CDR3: TGTGCCAGCTCACCACATTTAATTCCCAGCCTAAGAGAGAATTCACCCCTCCACTTT. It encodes CASSPHLIPSLRENSPLHF.

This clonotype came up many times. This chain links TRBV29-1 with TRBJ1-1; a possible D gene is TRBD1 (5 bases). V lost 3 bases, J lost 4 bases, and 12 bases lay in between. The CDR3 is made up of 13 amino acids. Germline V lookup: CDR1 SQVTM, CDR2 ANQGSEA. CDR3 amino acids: CSVDPWGSTEAFF. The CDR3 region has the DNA TGCAGCGTTGATCCTTGGGGCAGCACTGAAGCTTTCTTT.

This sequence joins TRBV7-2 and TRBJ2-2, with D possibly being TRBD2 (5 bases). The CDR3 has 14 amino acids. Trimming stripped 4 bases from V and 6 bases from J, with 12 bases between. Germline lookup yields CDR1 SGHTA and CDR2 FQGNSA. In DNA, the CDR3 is TGTGCCAGCAGCTGGCTCGAGGGAGCCGGGGAGCTGTTTTTT. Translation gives CASSWLEGAGELFF.

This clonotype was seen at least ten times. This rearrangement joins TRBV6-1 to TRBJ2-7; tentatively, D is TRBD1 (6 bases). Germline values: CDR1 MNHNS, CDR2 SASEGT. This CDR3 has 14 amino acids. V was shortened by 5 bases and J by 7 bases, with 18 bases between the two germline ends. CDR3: CASSRDTAKGEQYF. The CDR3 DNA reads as TGTGCCAGCAGTAGGGACACGGCAAAGGGGGAGCAGTACTTC.

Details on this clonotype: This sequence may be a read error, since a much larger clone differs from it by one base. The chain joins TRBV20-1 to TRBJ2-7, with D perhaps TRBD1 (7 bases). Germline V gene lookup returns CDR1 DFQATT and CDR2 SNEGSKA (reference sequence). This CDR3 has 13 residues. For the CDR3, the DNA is TGCAGTGCTAGGTGGAGGGGGCCCTACGAGCAGCACTTC. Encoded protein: CSARWRGPYEQHF.

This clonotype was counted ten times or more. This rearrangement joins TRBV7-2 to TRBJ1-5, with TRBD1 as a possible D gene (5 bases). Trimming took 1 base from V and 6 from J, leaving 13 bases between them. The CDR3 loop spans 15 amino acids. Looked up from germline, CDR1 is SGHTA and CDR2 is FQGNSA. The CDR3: CASSLVRGAGQPQHF. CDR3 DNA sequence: TGTGCCAGCAGCTTAGTACGAGGGGCTGGTCAGCCCCAGCATTTT.

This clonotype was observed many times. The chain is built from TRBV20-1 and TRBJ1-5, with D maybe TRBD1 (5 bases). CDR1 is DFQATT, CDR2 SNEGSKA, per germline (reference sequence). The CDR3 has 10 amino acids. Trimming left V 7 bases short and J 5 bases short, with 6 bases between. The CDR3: CSGGDQPQHF. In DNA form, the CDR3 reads TGCAGTGGGGGGGATCAGCCCCAGCATTTT.

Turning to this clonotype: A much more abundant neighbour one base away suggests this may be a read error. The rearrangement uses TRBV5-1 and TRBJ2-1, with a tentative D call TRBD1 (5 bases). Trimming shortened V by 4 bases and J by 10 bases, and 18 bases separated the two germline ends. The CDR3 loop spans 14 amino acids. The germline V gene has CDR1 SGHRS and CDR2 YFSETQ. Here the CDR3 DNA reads TGCGCCAGCAGCCCCTGGACAAGCACCTACGAGCAGTTCTTC. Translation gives CASSPWTSTYEQFF.

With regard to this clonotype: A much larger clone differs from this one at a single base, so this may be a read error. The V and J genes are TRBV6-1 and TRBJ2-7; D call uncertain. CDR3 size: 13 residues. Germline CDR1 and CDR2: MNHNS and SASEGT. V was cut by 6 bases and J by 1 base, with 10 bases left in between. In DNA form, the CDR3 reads TGTGCCAGCAGAGAAAGTCCGTCCTACGAGCAGTACTTC. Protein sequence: CASRESPSYEQYF.